This T cell receptor beta chain came from a study of radiation and T cells in renal cell carcinoma. The time point is: baseline pretreatment blood. The treatment denotes: 15 Gy SBRT to primary tumor, nephrectomy 4 weeks later. Germline V gives CDR1 LNHDA, CDR2 SQIVND (reference sequence). V shed 1 base and J shed 6 bases, with 9 bases lying between them. The CDR3 runs to 14 residues. General study findings and limits: From baseline, blood top tumor clonotypes peaked at 2 weeks post-radiation.

With respect to this clone: Its antigen is not known.

Here immunoSEQ multiplex PCR was the method, and the copy in TCRdb shows in-frame clones only, minus some. The data contain roughly 130,000 clones, approximately 90% of them singletons. The V call is TRBV19, the J call TRBJ2-2, with D tentatively TRBD1 or TRBD2 (5 bases each). Sequencing used blood, obtained from a patient whose treatment included radiotherapy and nephrectomy. The sequence was obtained from a woman aged 45-60 years with renal cell carcinoma. This chain's CDR3 is CASSIGQGAGELFF. Here the CDR3 DNA reads TGTGCCAGTAGTATAGGGCAGGGAGCCGGGGAGCTGTTTTTT.